This T cell receptor beta chain originates from a study of shared clonotypes between healthy human individuals. Study overall: Each donor contributed plates that comprised three CD4 naive, three CD4 memory, two CD8 naive and one CD8 memory.

The table came from immunoSEQ multiplex PCR; TCRdb's copy has only in-frame clones and leaves some out. The table records hundreds of thousands of clones, roughly 73% of them present only once. Looked up from germline, CDR1 is MDHEN and CDR2 is SYDVKM. The CDR3 extends over 16 amino acids. The germline V and J ends were trimmed by 3 bases and 0 bases, with 12 bases remaining between them. The receptor comes from a woman aged 25 to 39 in good health. Material for sequencing was memory CD4+ T cells sorted from blood. Stated subset: CD45RA-negative fraction. This chain links TRBV28 with TRBJ1-3; D not resolved. The CDR3 reads CASSFRPISSGNTIYF. For the CDR3, the DNA is TGTGCCAGCAGTTTCCGGCCGATTAGCTCTGGAAACACCATATATTTT. Based on the CDR3 plus reference TRBV28 and TRBJ1-3, the full variable domain is DVKVTQSSRYLVKRTGEKVFLECVQDMDHENMFWYRQDPGLGLRLIYFSYDVKMKEKGDIPEGYSVSREKKERFSLILESASTNQTSMYLCASSFRPISSGNTIYFGEGSWLTVV.